The rows below give T cell receptor beta chains drawn from one sample of a study of CXCR3-negative and CXCR3-positive naive CD8 T cells. TCRdb re-called the 5' RACE reads and shows each CDR3 protein once, DNA omitted. The sample table sets out tens of thousands of distinct CDR3 sequences. Material: naive CXCR3- CD8+ T cells from blood. All receptors come from a human donor in good health. Some clones in this sample may be carry-over from other donors' samples. Both conserved end residues are part of each CDR3. Expanded clones are given a class, and other clones once, few, many or no size at all.

v_gene,len,j_gene,abundance,CDR3aa
TRBV30,11,TRBJ2-1,NA,CAWTAGVEQFF
TRBV4-3,14,TRBJ2-2,NA,CASSQWVRTGELFF
TRBV20-1,14,TRBJ2-1,NA,CSAASGGGFNEQFF
TRBV28,13,TRBJ2-7,NA,CASSLLPLSEQYF
TRBV13,13,TRBJ2-7,NA,CASSPQNRYEQYF
TRBV7-3,15,TRBJ1-1,NA,CASSPEMSGNTEAFF
TRBV29-1,15,TRBJ2-7,NA,CSVEDLVGEGYEQYF
TRBV20-1,12,TRBJ2-7,NA,CSASYRGGEQYF
TRBV7-2,14,TRBJ1-1,NA,CASSLADRNTEAFF
TRBV29-1,12,TRBJ2-7,NA,CSVSQGTYEQYF
TRBV7-7,16,TRBJ2-2,NA,CASSHGTEEYTGELFF
TRBV14,12,TRBJ2-5,NA,CASSSDQETQYF
TRBV2,16,TRBJ2-7,NA,CASTGRDSGSFYEQYF
TRBV5-1,15,TRBJ2-5,NA,CASSLVAEDQETQYF
TRBV29-1,15,TRBJ2-5,NA,CSVERGQGEEETQYF
TRBV4-3,13,TRBJ2-1,NA,CASSQDSENEQFF
TRBV5-1,15,TRBJ1-5,NA,CASSPLGGGSQPQHF
TRBV19,13,TRBJ2-7,NA,CASSIVGGHEQYF
TRBV29-1,13,TRBJ1-1,NA,CSVETVGNTEAFF
TRBV7-2,13,TRBJ1-5,medium-sized,CASSSATGTPQHF
TRBV2,14,TRBJ2-1,NA,CASTLDTLRNEQFF
TRBV29-1,14,TRBJ1-2,NA,CSVGGGVVNYGYTF
TRBV27,13,TRBJ1-2,NA,CASSLGANYGYTF
TRBV14,15,TRBJ1-2,NA,CASSQDFGRNYGYTF
TRBV4-1,15,TRBJ2-1,NA,CASSQAIGGALEQFF
TRBV27,14,TRBJ2-2,NA,CASSPGTGAGELFF
TRBV7-9,16,TRBJ2-7,NA,CASSGGLDSPSYEQYF
TRBV7-9,14,TRBJ2-7,NA,CASSLGPSSYEQYF
TRBV12-3/TRBV12-4,15,TRBJ1-5,NA,CASSFRGQANQPQHF
TRBV29-1,11,TRBJ2-5,NA,CSVFDRGGGRF
TRBV29-1,14,TRBJ2-5,NA,CSVAWAETWETQYF
TRBV6-5,14,TRBJ1-3,NA,CASSPGGSGNTIYF
TRBV4-3,15,TRBJ2-5,NA,CASSQGSGGRETQYF
TRBV7-9,14,TRBJ2-7,NA,CASSPPMRSYEQYF
TRBV29-1,15,TRBJ1-5,NA,CSVGDWGSGNQPQHF
TRBV7-9,15,TRBJ2-7,NA,CASSLDLRGFHEQYF
TRBV24-1,16,TRBJ1-5,NA,CATSDSGQGFNQPQHF
TRBV6-5,15,TRBJ2-7,NA,CASSYSTGGGYEQYF
TRBV5-1,14,TRBJ2-7,NA,CASKEQGGSYEQYF
TRBV12-3/TRBV12-4,12,TRBJ1-1,NA,CASSPLQGEAFF
TRBV29-1,14,TRBJ2-3,NA,CSVVGASFTDTQYF
TRBV4-1,14,TRBJ2-7,NA,CASSPGTGGFEQYF
TRBV4-3,17,TRBJ1-1,NA,CASSQDKEGRTNTEAFF
TRBV15,14,TRBJ2-3,NA,CATRLAGRTDTQYF
TRBV6-4,16,TRBJ2-1,NA,CASSEASGSPGAEQFF
TRBV27,13,TRBJ2-3,NA,CASSLGGTDTQYF
TRBV5-6,16,TRBJ2-2,NA,CASSLVWDTNTGELFF
TRBV28,15,TRBJ2-3,NA,CASSYLAGAEDTQYF
TRBV7-9,11,TRBJ1-1,NA,CASSFETEAFF
TRBV18,16,TRBJ2-5,NA,CASSPQEWDLQETQYF
TRBV5-1,14,TRBJ1-2,NA,CASRSGTGGYGYTF
TRBV7-2,15,TRBJ2-1,NA,CASSLTGETYNEQFF
TRBV29-1,13,TRBJ2-5,NA,CSVGQGVEETQYF
TRBV29-1,18,TRBJ1-2,NA,CSVEVTLQSGQGAKGYTF
TRBV29-1,12,TRBJ2-2,NA,CSAPEGTGELFF
TRBV7-8,15,TRBJ2-7,NA,CASSSGPTSSYEQYF